The rows below give T cell receptor beta chains drawn from one sample of a study of control samples from healthy donors and cancer patients. Assay used: immunoSEQ multiplex PCR; TCRdb lists only in-frame clones, some missing. The sample shows about 180,000 clones, around 90% of them seen only once. Sequencing was done on a sample of blood. Source of these receptors: a woman between 50 and 59 years old in good health. Each CDR3 is given with its conserved first and last residue. A D gene is named only where the DNA matches it firmly. The size of a clone is reported for some rows only, either as once, few or many, or as a class for expanded clones.

NA	NA	TRBV9	TRBJ2-1	TGTGCCAGCAGCGCCTCTCCCGAGGGCGGAGAGCAGTTCTTC	CASSASPEGGEQFF
NA	NA	TRBV5-1	TRBJ2-3	TGCGCCAGCAGCTCGAAGTCCGGGGGCGCAGATACGCAGTATTTT	CASSSKSGGADTQYF
NA	NA	TRBV9	TRBJ2-3	TGTGCCAGCAGCGAAGGACTCAATGTGGGCACAGATACGCAGTATTTT	CASSEGLNVGTDTQYF
few	NA	TRBV19	TRBJ1-3	TGTGCCAGTAGTCACACAGGGCCTGGAAACACCATATATTTT	CASSHTGPGNTIYF
NA	NA	TRBV6-5	TRBJ1-5	TGTGCCAGCAGTTCAGGGAACCAGCCCCAGCATTTT	CASSSGNQPQHF
NA	NA	TRBV5-6	TRBJ1-1	TGTGCCAGCAGCTCCGTTACAGGGAACACTGAAGCTTTCTTT	CASSSVTGNTEAFF
NA	NA	TRBV27	TRBJ1-6	TGTGCCAGCAGTTTTCTGGTTAGGGGTTCACCCCTCCACTTT	CASSFLVRGSPLHF
NA	TRBD1	TRBV28	TRBJ1-5	TGTGCCAGCAGTGCCTTCTCCAACAGGGGTGATCAGCCCCAGCATTTT	CASSAFSNRGDQPQHF
NA	NA	TRBV28	TRBJ2-3	TGTGCCAGCAGTTGGGCAGGGGGAGGGCCAGATACGCAGTATTTT	CASSWAGGGPDTQYF
NA	NA	TRBV9	TRBJ2-3	TGTGCCAGCAGCGTAGCTGGGAACAACTGGGGTTCAGATACGCAGTATTTT	CASSVAGNNWGSDTQYF
NA	NA	TRBV24-1	TRBJ1-1	TGTGCCACCAGTACACCAGGGGATAAGGGTGAAGCTTTCTTT	CATSTPGDKGEAFF
NA	NA	TRBV24-1	TRBJ1-2	TGTGCCACCAGTGATGTCAAGGAGTATGGCTACACCTTC	CATSDVKEYGYTF
many	TRBD1	TRBV27	TRBJ2-3	TGTGCCAGCAGTCCAGAGGACAGGGCTGGCACAGATACGCAGTATTTT	CASSPEDRAGTDTQYF
once	TRBD1	TRBV5-4	TRBJ1-2	TGTGCCAGCAGCTTGAAGGGGGCGCAAGGCTACACCTTC	CASSLKGAQGYTF
once	NA	TRBV28	TRBJ1-2	TGTGCCAGCGCTGGAGGAGGGATATCCTATGGCTACACCTTC	CASAGGGISYGYTF
NA	NA	TRBV24-1	TRBJ1-4	TGTGCCACCAGTGATTTCAAGGGAGGAAAACTGTTTTTT	CATSDFKGGKLFF
NA	TRBD2	TRBV7-2	TRBJ2-5	TGTGCCAGCAGCTTAGGTGGTAGCGGGGGGGTCCCAGAGACCCAGTACTTC	CASSLGGSGGVPETQYF
NA	NA	TRBV6-2/TRBV6-3	TRBJ1-4	TGTGCCAGCAGTCCGGATTTAAATGAAAAACTGTTTTTT	CASSPDLNEKLFF
NA	TRBD1	TRBV7-2	TRBJ1-1	TGTGCCAGCAGGATAGGGGGCTTCACTGAAGCTTTCTTT	CASRIGGFTEAFF
NA	NA	TRBV6-5	TRBJ1-1	TGTGCCAGCAGTTACTTAGGCAGGACGAACACTGAAGCTTTCTTT	CASSYLGRTNTEAFF
NA	NA	TRBV12-3/TRBV12-4	TRBJ1-5	TGTGCCAGTTGGACGGATAGCAATCAGCCCCAGCATTTT	CASWTDSNQPQHF
once	NA	TRBV5-6	TRBJ2-7	TGTGCCAGCAGCGGAATTGGCTACGAGCAGTACTTC	CASSGIGYEQYF
NA	NA	TRBV18	TRBJ1-1	TGTGCCAGCTCACCTCGGACCGGTCCACTTGGGGACACTGAAGCTTTCTTT	CASSPRTGPLGDTEAFF
NA	TRBD1	TRBV27	TRBJ2-2	TGTGCCAGCAGCCTCGGACAGGACACCGGGGAGCTGTTTTTT	CASSLGQDTGELFF
NA	NA	TRBV24-1	TRBJ2-5	TGTGCCACCAGTGATTTTTCCCGATTCCAAGAGACCCAGTACTTC	CATSDFSRFQETQYF
once	NA	TRBV25-1	TRBJ1-6	TGTGCCAGCAGTGAATATCGGAGGTGGCGGGGTCATTCACCCCTCCACTTT	CASSEYRRWRGHSPLHF
NA	NA	TRBV28	TRBJ2-5	TGTGCCAGCAGTGCGGGGGGGACAGGGGAAGAGACCCAGTACTTC	CASSAGGTGEETQYF
NA	TRBD1	TRBV2	TRBJ1-5	TGTGCCAGCAGTGCCGACAGGGGCAGTCAGCCCCAGCATTTT	CASSADRGSQPQHF
NA	NA	TRBV15	TRBJ1-1	TGTGCCACCAGCTCCAATAAATATTCCCCGGGAGGCACTGAAGCTTTCTTT	CATSSNKYSPGGTEAFF
NA	NA	TRBV7-2	TRBJ1-4	TGTGCCAGCAGAAGGTCCGGTGAAAAACTGTTTTTT	CASRRSGEKLFF
NA	TRBD1	TRBV10-2	TRBJ2-7	TGCGCCAGCAGTGAATCGGGACAGGTCTACGAGCAGTACTTC	CASSESGQVYEQYF
NA	NA	TRBV7-6	TRBJ1-4	TGTGCCAGCAGCTTGAGTACAGTTACTAATGAAAAACTGTTTTTT	CASSLSTVTNEKLFF
NA	NA	TRBV5-4	TRBJ1-4	TGTGCCAGCAGCTTGAAGGTCCAGGGTAATGAAAAACTGTTTTTT	CASSLKVQGNEKLFF
NA	NA	TRBV21-1	TRBJ2-7	TGTGCCACCCTAAGGCGGGGGCTTGAGCAGTACTTC	CATLRRGLEQYF
NA	NA	TRBV30	TRBJ2-2	TGTGCCTGGAGTGCCGATATACAGGCTTTCGCGACCGGGGAGCTGTTTTTT	CAWSADIQAFATGELFF
NA	NA	TRBV27	TRBJ2-2	TGTGCCAGCAGAGGGGCGGAGAACACCGGGGAGCTGTTTTTT	CASRGAENTGELFF
NA	NA	TRBV7-9	TRBJ1-1	TGTGCCAGCAGCTCCCTGACCTTTATGAACACTGAAGCTTTCTTT	CASSSLTFMNTEAFF
once	NA	TRBV3-1/TRBV3-2	TRBJ1-2	TGTGCCAGCAGCCAAGGCACAGGAACTAACTATGGCTACACCTTC	CASSQGTGTNYGYTF
NA	NA	TRBV18	TRBJ1-5	TGTGCCAGCTCACCAGACCAGGCACAGCCCCAGCATTTT	CASSPDQAQPQHF
NA	NA	TRBV15	TRBJ2-2	TGTGCCACCAGCAGAGATAGGGGTGCTTTTGGCACCGGGGAGCTGTTTTTT	CATSRDRGAFGTGELFF
NA	NA	TRBV18	TRBJ1-1	TGTGCCAGCTCACCAAGACAGAGCACTGAAGCTTTCTTT	CASSPRQSTEAFF
NA	NA	TRBV18	TRBJ1-2	TGTGCCAGCTCACCCGGACAGACTAACTATGGCTACACCTTC	CASSPGQTNYGYTF
NA	NA	TRBV28	TRBJ1-5	TGTGCCAGCAGTCCGGAACCGCAGCCCCAGCATTTT	CASSPEPQPQHF
NA	NA	TRBV27	TRBJ1-1	TGTGCCAGCAGTTTATTAGGTACAGGGAATCCGAACACTGAAGCTTTCTTT	CASSLLGTGNPNTEAFF
once	NA	TRBV5-1	TRBJ2-2	TGCGCCAGCAGCTTGGACCACAGGACCGGGGAGCTGTTTTTT	CASSLDHRTGELFF
NA	TRBD1	TRBV4-2	TRBJ2-5	TGTGCCAGCAGCCAAGGAAATAGGGGGCCGGGGGAGACCCAGTACTTC	CASSQGNRGPGETQYF
NA	NA	TRBV9	TRBJ1-6	TGTGCCAGCAGCGTTAGCCCAGGGAGGCAGGATTCACCCCTCCACTTT	CASSVSPGRQDSPLHF
NA	NA	TRBV7-2	TRBJ2-5	TGTGCCAGCAGCTTACAGGGTCCCCAAGAGACCCAGTACTTC	CASSLQGPQETQYF
NA	NA	TRBV12-3/TRBV12-4	TRBJ1-2	TGTGCCAGCAGTTTATCCTATGGCTACACCTTC	CASSLSYGYTF
NA	NA	TRBV7-2	TRBJ2-5	TGTGCCAGCAGCTTAATGGTCGCACGAGAAGAGACCCAGTACTTC	CASSLMVAREETQYF
NA	NA	TRBV6-5	TRBJ2-1	TGTGCCAGTGCGATGGGGCGGAACAATGAGCAGTTCTTC	CASAMGRNNEQFF
NA	TRBD1	TRBV7-8	TRBJ1-5	TGTGCCAGCAGCTCCCGTGGGACAGGGCTGTGGCAGCCCCAGCATTTT	CASSSRGTGLWQPQHF
NA	NA	TRBV7-2	TRBJ2-5	TGTGCCAGCAGCTTAGAGGCGAACCAAGAGACCCAGTACTTC	CASSLEANQETQYF
few	NA	TRBV4-3	TRBJ2-5	TGCGCCAGCAGCCAAGATATCGGACAGCAGGAGACCCAGTACTTC	CASSQDIGQQETQYF
NA	TRBD1	TRBV7-8	TRBJ1-5	TGTGCCAGCAGCACGGACAGGATACGAAATCAGCCCCAGCATTTT	CASSTDRIRNQPQHF